Many counts were recorded for the clone carrying this T cell receptor (beta chain). Its antigen is not known. This sample is part of a study of regulatory T cells in long-lasting Graves disease. Study conclusions and caveats: Persistent cases favored TRBV28, TRBJ1-2 and TRBJ2-5. Whereas about a thousand public clonotypes were shared by new patients, persistent patients shared more, at 2,741.

The time point here: persistent/refractory GD, antithyroid drugs over 5 years with positive TRAb. RNA isolated from PBMCs was used to make the TCR library. Both iRepertoire HTBI primers and Arm-PCR of CDR3 regions were used to build the TCR beta libraries. TCRdb called the multiplex PCR reads again in MiXCR, with one record for every CDR3 protein. The sample includes about 470,000 distinct CDR3 sequences, about a fifth seen only once; the top ten take 7% to 9.5%. Germline loops: CDR1 MNHEY, CDR2 SMNVEV (reference sequence). The CDR3 is 14 residues long. Trimming removed 5 bases at V and 2 bases at J, with 13 bases between.

The chain employs TRBV27 and TRBJ2-7, with a tentative D call TRBD1 (5 bases). This sequence was found in a female donor with Graves disease. Here the sequenced sample was peripheral blood mononuclear cells (PBMCs), taken when the disease was refractory, from a patient treated with antithyroid drugs. Written as DNA, the CDR3 is TGTGCCAGCAGTCCTTTAGGGGTTGCCTACGAGCAGTACTTC. Protein sequence: CASSPLGVAYEQYF.